This is a list of T cell receptor beta chains from one sample in a study of T cell responses to AZD1222 COVID-19 vaccine. Libraries were prepared by immunoSEQ multiplex PCR; TCRdb keeps only in-frame clonotypes and omits some of them. The sample holds 75,000 to 80,000 clones, 85% to 90% seen once. The source material was peripheral blood, sampled 28 days after the second AZD1222 dose. These receptors came from an adult who received the AZD1222 COVID-19 vaccine. Both conserved end residues are part of each CDR3. The size field is filled for only some rows; it gives once, few, many or a size class.

TRBV29-1,.,CSVAGLLNTEAFF
TRBV5-4,.,CASTPGGGRFLNTEAFF
TRBV28,.,CASSLALSGGTNTEAFF
TRBV4-1,.,CASSQVSGTGGQAFF
TRBV4-3,.,CASSPNTGSGNTIYF
TRBV7-3,.,CASSFRGGTDTQYF
TRBV28,.,CASSLRTGVGEKLFF
TRBV2,.,CASSFLVGTDTQYF
TRBV5-1,.,CASSIEGVQGTEAFF
TRBV19,.,CASSILRGRDTEAFF
TRBV12-3/TRBV12-4,.,CASSPGPTGELFF
TRBV10-3,few,CAISKRGVSGNTIYF
TRBV7-2,.,CASSINRDTEAFF
TRBV23-1,once,CASSQSPDWGTQPQHF
TRBV7-8,.,CASSPPGQGFGYTF
TRBV30,.,CAWDRGQRGEQYF
TRBV5-1,.,CASSLDGYPYNEQFF
TRBV27,.,CASKRGDYEQYF
TRBV28,.,CASSLPGGLQLLNEKLFF
TRBV27,.,CASSFLDQPQHF
TRBV13,.,CASSLLQGDEQYF
TRBV2,.,CASSDFGGRSYEQYF
TRBV2,once,CASSQDRANYGYTF
TRBV28,.,CASSAPIYGAADQPQHF
TRBV6-5,.,CASSQGDFSYNEQFF
TRBV14,few,CASSHRRSSSYEQYF
TRBV6-5,.,CASRNGEETQYF
TRBV5-4,.,CASSWGGPPNEQFF
TRBV3-1/TRBV3-2,.,CASSQFAGGAKETQYF
TRBV7-3,once,CASSLLGSSTEAFF
TRBV6-5,.,CASSSDPGAINEQFF
TRBV18,.,CASSPSVVPGELFF
TRBV6-6,.,CASRGVGVNTEAFF
TRBV28,.,CASSLGSSGGTEAFF
TRBV3-1/TRBV3-2,.,CASSQDGGQDEQYF
TRBV2,.,CASSGGRQGSTGELFF
TRBV29-1,once,CSVDVGMNTEAFF
TRBV28,.,CASSSEGIEKLFF
TRBV24-1,few,CATSGGGSNQPQHF
TRBV2,.,CASSESGGVNTGELFF
TRBV28,.,CASSFQGAGSPLHF
TRBV2,few,CASSPEGQGNQPQHF
TRBV7-2,.,CASSLGMSNQPQHF
TRBV6-5,.,CASSYSGVMNTEAFF
TRBV14,.,CASSHLQGNSPLHF
TRBV6-5,.,CASSYSTGGKGNTIYF
TRBV6-2/TRBV6-3,.,CASSSSGGGRYF
TRBV7-9,.,CASSPQRQGWDYGYTF
TRBV5-1,.,CATGDPNTGELFF
TRBV15,.,CATSREGLASSYEQYF
TRBV7-7,.,CASSSGEGDTQYF